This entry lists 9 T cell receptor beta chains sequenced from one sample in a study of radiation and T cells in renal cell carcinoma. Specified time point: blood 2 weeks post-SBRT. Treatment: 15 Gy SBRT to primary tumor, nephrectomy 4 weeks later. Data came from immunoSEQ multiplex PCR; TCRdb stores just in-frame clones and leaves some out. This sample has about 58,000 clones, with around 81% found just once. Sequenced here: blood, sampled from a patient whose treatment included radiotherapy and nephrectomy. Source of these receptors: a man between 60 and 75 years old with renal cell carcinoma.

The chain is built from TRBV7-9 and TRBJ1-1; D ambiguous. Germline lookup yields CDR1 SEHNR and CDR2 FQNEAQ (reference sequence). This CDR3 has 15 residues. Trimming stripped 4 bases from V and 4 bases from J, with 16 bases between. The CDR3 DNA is TGTGCCAGCAGCTCCCAACGTTCCGGTAGCACTGAAGCTTTCTTT. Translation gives CASSSQRSGSTEAFF.

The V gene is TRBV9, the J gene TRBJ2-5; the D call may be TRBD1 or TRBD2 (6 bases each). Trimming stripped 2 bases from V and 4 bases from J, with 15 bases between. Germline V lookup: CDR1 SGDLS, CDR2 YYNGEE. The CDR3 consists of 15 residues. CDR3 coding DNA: TGTGCCAGCAGCGTTATGGGGGGCATAGGAGAGACCCAGTACTTC. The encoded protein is CASSVMGGIGETQYF. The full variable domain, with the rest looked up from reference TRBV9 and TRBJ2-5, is DSGVTQTPKHLITATGQRVTLRCSPRSGDLSVYWYQQSLDQGLQFLIQYYNGEERAKGNILERFSAQQFPDLHSELNLSSLELGDSALYFCASSVMGGIGETQYFGPGTRLLVL.

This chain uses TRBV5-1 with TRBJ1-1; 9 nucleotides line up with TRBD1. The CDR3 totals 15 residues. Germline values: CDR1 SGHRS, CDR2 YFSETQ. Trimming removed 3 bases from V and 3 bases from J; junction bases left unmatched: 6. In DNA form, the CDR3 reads TGCGCCAGCAGCTCCCTGACAGGGGGGGACACTGAAGCTTTCTTT. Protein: CASSSLTGGDTEAFF.

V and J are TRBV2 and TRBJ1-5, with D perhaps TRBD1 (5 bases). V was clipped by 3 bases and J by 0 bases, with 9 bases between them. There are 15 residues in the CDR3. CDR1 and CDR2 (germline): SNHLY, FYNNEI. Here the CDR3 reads CASSEEGISNQPQHF. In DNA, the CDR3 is TGTGCCAGCAGTGAGGAGGGGATTAGCAATCAGCCCCAGCATTTT.

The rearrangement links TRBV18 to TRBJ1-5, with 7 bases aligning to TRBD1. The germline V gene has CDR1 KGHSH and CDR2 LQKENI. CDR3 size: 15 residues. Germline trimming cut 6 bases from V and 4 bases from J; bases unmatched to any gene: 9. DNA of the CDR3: TGTGCCAGCTCCACCCGGGCAGGGGGAAATCAGCCCCAGCATTTT. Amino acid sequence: CASSTRAGGNQPQHF.

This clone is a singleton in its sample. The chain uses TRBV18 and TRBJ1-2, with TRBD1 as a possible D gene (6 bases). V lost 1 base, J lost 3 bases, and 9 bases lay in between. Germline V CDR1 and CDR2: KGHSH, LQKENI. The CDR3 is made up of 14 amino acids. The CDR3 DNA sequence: TGTGCCAGCTCACCACAGGGGGTTGACTATGGCTACACCTTC. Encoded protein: CASSPQGVDYGYTF.

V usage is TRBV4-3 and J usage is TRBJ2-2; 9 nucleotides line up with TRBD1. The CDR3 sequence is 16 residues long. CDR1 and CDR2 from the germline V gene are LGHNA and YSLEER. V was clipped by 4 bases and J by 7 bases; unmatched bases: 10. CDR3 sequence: CASSLDGTGSNGELFF. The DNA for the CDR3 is TGCGCCAGCAGCCTCGACGGGACAGGGAGTAACGGGGAGCTGTTTTTT.

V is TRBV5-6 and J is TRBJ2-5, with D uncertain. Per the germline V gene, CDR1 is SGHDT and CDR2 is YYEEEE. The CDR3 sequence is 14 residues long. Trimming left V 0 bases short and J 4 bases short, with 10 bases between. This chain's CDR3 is CASSLAEVRETQYF. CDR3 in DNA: TGTGCCAGCAGCTTGGCCGAGGTAAGAGAGACCCAGTACTTC.

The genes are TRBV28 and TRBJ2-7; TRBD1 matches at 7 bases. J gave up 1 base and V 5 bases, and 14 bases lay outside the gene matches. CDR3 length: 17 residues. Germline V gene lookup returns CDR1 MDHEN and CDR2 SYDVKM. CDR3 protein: CASSQNRWSGGSYEQYF. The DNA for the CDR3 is TGTGCCAGCAGTCAAAACCGGTGGTCAGGGGGTTCCTACGAGCAGTACTTC.